This TCR beta chain was sequenced during a study of blood T cell repertoires in COVID-19. Study context: Sites across the United States, Italy and Spain contributed samples from acute and convalescent COVID-19. In each case, the material was cDNA or gDNA derived from T cells, B-cell-depleted T cells, or PBMCs.

Authors' methods: Amplified reference gene primers provided the basis for estimating nucleated cell counts. The assay was immunoSEQ multiplex PCR, and TCRdb's table has in-frame clones only and misses some. V, J and clone size were drawn from that table, and D and trimming were deduced from the DNA. The data show about 100,000 clones, approximately 87% seen once. Germline loops: CDR1 SGHDT, CDR2 YYEEEE. The CDR3 extends over 14 amino acids. V was clipped by 6 bases and J by 3 bases; unmatched bases: 8. Sequenced material: peripheral blood. This TCR came from a human donor in a cohort sampled during active COVID-19. The chain is built from TRBV5-6 and TRBJ2-7; 8 nucleotides align to TRBD1. The CDR3 sequence is CASNALGQGYEQYF. In DNA form, the CDR3 reads TGTGCCAGCAATGCGCTCGGACAGGGCTACGAGCAGTACTTC.